This T cell receptor (beta chain) was sequenced for a study of T-cell reconstitution after alpha-beta-depleted transplantation in children. Researchers prepared the TCRbeta library using unique molecular identifiers, the study reports. TCRdb processed the PCR reads anew with MiXCR; each CDR3 protein has one entry. The sample includes around 360,000 distinct CDR3 sequences, about 9.3% of them seen just once. This clonotype was seen at least ten times. After removal of 4 bases from V and 0 bases from J, the junction contained 9 bases not matched to a gene. CDR3 length equals 16 residues. Germline CDR1 and CDR2: SGHTA and FQGNSA.

The source was PBMCs from the stem cell graft donor, collected from the stem cell graft. The sequence came from a human donor who donated a stem cell graft to a child with acute lymphoblastic leukemia. The chain recombines TRBV7-2 with TRBJ2-7; TRBD2 matches 7 bases. The CDR3 coding sequence is TGTGCCAGCAGCTCGTGGGGAGGGCCGAGCTCCTACGAGCAGTACTTC. Translating it yields CASSSWGGPSSYEQYF.